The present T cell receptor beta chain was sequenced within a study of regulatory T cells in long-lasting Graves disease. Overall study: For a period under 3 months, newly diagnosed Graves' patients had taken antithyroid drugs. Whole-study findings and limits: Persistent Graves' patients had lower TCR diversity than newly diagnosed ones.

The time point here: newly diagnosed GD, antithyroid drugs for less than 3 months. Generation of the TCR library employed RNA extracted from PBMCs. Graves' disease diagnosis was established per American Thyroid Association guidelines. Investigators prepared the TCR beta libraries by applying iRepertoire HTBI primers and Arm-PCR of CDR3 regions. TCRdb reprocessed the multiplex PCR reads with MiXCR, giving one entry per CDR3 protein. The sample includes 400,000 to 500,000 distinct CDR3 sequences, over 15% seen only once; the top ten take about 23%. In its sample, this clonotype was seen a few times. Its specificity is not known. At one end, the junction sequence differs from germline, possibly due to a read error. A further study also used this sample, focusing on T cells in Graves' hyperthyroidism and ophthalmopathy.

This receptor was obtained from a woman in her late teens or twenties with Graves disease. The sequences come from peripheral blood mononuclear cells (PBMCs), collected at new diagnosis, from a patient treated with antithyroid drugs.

The CDR3 DNA is TGTGCCAGCACCCTGGGGGGAATTATAGCCAAAAACATTCAGTGCTTC. It codes for CASTLGGIIAKNIQCF. This sequence joins TRBV12-3 or TRBV12-4 and TRBJ2-1; the D gene is possibly TRBD2 (6 bases). The CDR3 contains 16 residues.